The rows below give T cell receptor beta chains drawn from one sample of a study of blood T cell repertoires in COVID-19. Profiled with immunoSEQ multiplex PCR; TCRdb holds only in-frame clones, not every one. The table includes approximately 100,000 clones, 65% to 80% detected once. The sample comprised peripheral blood. These receptors were collected from a man in his 70s with active or convalescent COVID-19. The CDR3 runs from the conserved cysteine through the conserved F or W. The order of the fields is V gene, D gene, clone size, CDR3 length, J gene, CDR3 DNA, CDR3 protein. A D gene is named only where the DNA matches it firmly. Size values are once, few and many counts, or a class for expanded clones, and some rows have none.

TRBV30	NA	NA	15	TRBJ1-2	TGTGCCTGGAGTGCAGTAGCCAGGGCTAACTATGGCTACACCTTC	CAWSAVARANYGYTF
TRBV7-3	TRBD1	NA	14	TRBJ1-1	TGTGCCAGCAGCTTAAACAGGGGATCCACTGAAGCTTTCTTT	CASSLNRGSTEAFF
TRBV11-2	TRBD2	once	14	TRBJ2-7	TGTGCCAGCAGCCGACTAGCGGTCTCCTACGAGCAGTACTTC	CASSRLAVSYEQYF
TRBV12-3/TRBV12-4	NA	NA	11	TRBJ1-3	TGTGCCACCCGACAGGAGAGCACCATATATTTT	CATRQESTIYF
TRBV5-1	TRBD2	NA	16	TRBJ2-1	TGCGCCAGCAGCACGGGACTAGCGGGGATCGGGGATGAGCAGTTCTTC	CASSTGLAGIGDEQFF
TRBV20-1	TRBD2	few	15	TRBJ2-7	TGCAGTGCTAGTCGGTTAGCGGGGGTGTCCTACGAGCAGTACTTC	CSASRLAGVSYEQYF
TRBV7-2	NA	NA	14	TRBJ1-2	TGTGCCAGCAGCTCCTACAGGGATAACTATGGCTACACCTTC	CASSSYRDNYGYTF
TRBV10-3	TRBD1	NA	14	TRBJ2-7	TGTGCCATCACCCAGGACAGGGGGCCCTACGAGCAGTACTTC	CAITQDRGPYEQYF
TRBV5-4	TRBD2	few	14	TRBJ2-1	TGTGCCAGCAGCTCTAGCGGGGCTTACAATGAGCAGTTCTTC	CASSSSGAYNEQFF
TRBV7-3	NA	NA	14	TRBJ1-1	TGTGCCAGCAGATTCACAGCCATGAACACTGAAGCTTTCTTT	CASRFTAMNTEAFF
TRBV6-5	TRBD1	few	15	TRBJ2-5	TGTGCCAGCAGTTACTCCAGGGGGCTCGGGGAGACCCAGTACTTC	CASSYSRGLGETQYF
TRBV27	TRBD1	few	14	TRBJ1-2	TGTGCCAGCAGTTGGACAGGGGGCGCAGGGGGCTACACCTTC	CASSWTGGAGGYTF
TRBV2	NA	NA	14	TRBJ1-2	TGTGCCAGCAGTGACGCAGGGGCCGACTATGGCTACACCTTC	CASSDAGADYGYTF
TRBV19	NA	many	15	TRBJ2-7	TGTGCCAGTAGTATAGAGGCGGGGCTTGACTACGAGCAGTACTTC	CASSIEAGLDYEQYF
TRBV2	NA	NA	15	TRBJ1-5	TGTGCCAGCAGTCCCGACAGTTATAGCAATCAGCCCCAGCATTTT	CASSPDSYSNQPQHF
TRBV5-1	NA	NA	16	TRBJ1-1	TGCGCCAGCAGCCGGACAGTGCTTCAATCGAACACTGAAGCTTTCTTT	CASSRTVLQSNTEAFF
TRBV19	NA	NA	16	TRBJ2-1	TGTGCCAGTAGTACCCTCCAGAGGCCGTCAGTCAACGAGCAGTTCTTC	CASSTLQRPSVNEQFF
TRBV7-8	TRBD1	NA	15	TRBJ1-2	TGTGCCAGCAGCTTAACAACAGGGGAAGGCTATGGCTACACCTTC	CASSLTTGEGYGYTF
TRBV6-1	TRBD1	few	18	TRBJ1-3	TGTGCCAGCAGTGAAGGCGGCTCGGCAGGGGGCTCTGGAAACACCATATATTTT	CASSEGGSAGGSGNTIYF
TRBV30	NA	NA	14	TRBJ1-5	TGTGCCTGGAGTACAGGGACATTAGGTCAGCCCCAGCATTTT	CAWSTGTLGQPQHF
TRBV6-1	NA	few	15	TRBJ1-1	TGTGCCAGCAGTGAAGCGAGGCGGGGGAACACTGAAGCTTTCTTT	CASSEARRGNTEAFF
TRBV7-9	NA	NA	14	TRBJ2-3	TGTGCCAGCAGCTTTCAAGGGGCTGAGGATACGCAGTATTTT	CASSFQGAEDTQYF
TRBV19	NA	NA	13	TRBJ2-3	TGTGCCAGTAGTATACTATCAGGGGATACGCAGTATTTT	CASSILSGDTQYF
TRBV5-4	NA	few	13	TRBJ1-5	TGTGCCAGCAGCCAGACACCTAATCAGCCCCAGCATTTT	CASSQTPNQPQHF
TRBV9	NA	NA	14	TRBJ2-1	TGTGCCAGCAGCGTAGTGACTCTTTACAATGAGCAGTTCTTC	CASSVVTLYNEQFF
TRBV6-5	TRBD2	NA	15	TRBJ2-3	TGTGCCAGCAGCCGGACTAGCGGCCCCACAGATACGCAGTATTTT	CASSRTSGPTDTQYF
TRBV12-5	TRBD1	NA	17	TRBJ1-1	TGTGCTAGTGGTTTGGTTTCAATCTCGGGACAGACCACTGAAGCTTTCTTT	CASGLVSISGQTTEAFF
TRBV5-5	TRBD1	NA	13	TRBJ1-1	TGTGCCAGCAGACTCAGGGGGGACACTGAAGCTTTCTTT	CASRLRGDTEAFF
TRBV6-1	NA	few	14	TRBJ1-2	TGTGCCAGCAGTGAATCGGGGGGCAATTATGGCTACACCTTC	CASSESGGNYGYTF
TRBV18	TRBD2	NA	15	TRBJ2-1	TGTGCCAGCTCACTCTGGACTAGCGCCTACAATGAGCAGTTCTTC	CASSLWTSAYNEQFF
TRBV5-1	NA	NA	14	TRBJ1-3	TGCGCCAGCAGCTTTAGTAGCTCTGGAAACACCATATATTTT	CASSFSSSGNTIYF
TRBV5-4	NA	once	16	TRBJ2-1	TGTGCCAGCACCGCCATCGCCAAACAGGACTACAATGAGCAGTTCTTC	CASTAIAKQDYNEQFF
TRBV9	NA	NA	15	TRBJ2-3	TGTGCCAGCAGCCCTACTAGCACAACCGCAGATACGCAGTATTTT	CASSPTSTTADTQYF
TRBV6-5	NA	once	12	TRBJ1-2	TGTGCCAGCAGGGGTGGGGGGGAAGGCTACACCTTC	CASRGGGEGYTF
TRBV19	TRBD1	once	15	TRBJ1-2	TGTGCCAGTAATGGGGGACAGGGAGCTAACTATGGCTACACCTTC	CASNGGQGANYGYTF
TRBV28	TRBD1	NA	14	TRBJ2-3	TGTGCCAGCACCCGGGACAGGGAAGCAGATACGCAGTATTTT	CASTRDREADTQYF
TRBV18	NA	few	12	TRBJ1-1	TGTGCCAGCTCACCCCGGCAGGGGATGGCTTTCTTT	CASSPRQGMAFF
TRBV6-5	TRBD1	NA	15	TRBJ1-2	TGTGCCAGCAGTCCCGGGACAGGGAAGGGCTATGGCTACACCTTC	CASSPGTGKGYGYTF
TRBV9	NA	few	15	TRBJ2-3	TGTGCCAGCAGCGTACAGGGATGGGACACAGATACGCAGTATTTT	CASSVQGWDTDTQYF
TRBV28	TRBD1	NA	16	TRBJ1-6	TGTGCCAGCAGTTTGGCAATGGCAGGGGGCCGTTCACCCCTCCACTTT	CASSLAMAGGRSPLHF
TRBV7-9	TRBD2	NA	14	TRBJ2-3	TGTGCCAGCAGCTCTAGCGGGAGCACAGATACGCAGTATTTT	CASSSSGSTDTQYF
TRBV19	TRBD1	NA	15	TRBJ2-7	TGTGCCAGTAGTACGTGGACAGGGAAAGTGTACGAGCAGTACTTC	CASSTWTGKVYEQYF
TRBV5-1	NA	NA	13	TRBJ1-1	TGCGCCAGCAGAATTGAGGGGAACACTGAAGCTTTCTTT	CASRIEGNTEAFF
TRBV2	NA	NA	13	TRBJ1-4	TGTGCCAGCAATAGGGGAGGGCAGGAAAAACTGTTTTTT	CASNRGGQEKLFF
TRBV28	NA	NA	13	TRBJ2-7	TGTGCCAGCAGTTTAACGGCAGGGCTCGAGCAGTACTTC	CASSLTAGLEQYF
TRBV2	TRBD1	NA	14	TRBJ1-1	TGTGCCAGCAGCTATCTTGGGACAGAGGCTGAAGCTTTCTTT	CASSYLGTEAEAFF
TRBV27	TRBD1	NA	15	TRBJ1-2	TGTGCCAGCAGTGTAGGGACAGGGCCAAACTATGGCTACACCTTC	CASSVGTGPNYGYTF
TRBV3-1/TRBV3-2	TRBD1	few	14	TRBJ1-1	TGTGCCAGCAGCCCGACAGGGGAGAACACTGAAGCTTTCTTT	CASSPTGENTEAFF
TRBV19	NA	NA	15	TRBJ2-2	TGTGCCAGTAGTAAGCACCGACGAGGCACCGGGGAGCTGTTTTTT	CASSKHRRGTGELFF
TRBV5-5	TRBD1	NA	16	TRBJ1-5	TGTGCCAGCAGCCCCACGACAGGGGGCGGGAGACAGCCCCAGCATTTT	CASSPTTGGGRQPQHF
TRBV19	TRBD1	NA	12	TRBJ1-1	TGTGCCAGTAGTAGGGGACAGATTGAAGCTTTCTTT	CASSRGQIEAFF
TRBV5-1	TRBD2	NA	16	TRBJ2-3	TGCGCCAGCAGCTTGGATCCAGCGGGAGGTCCAGATACGCAGTATTTT	CASSLDPAGGPDTQYF
TRBV24-1	TRBD1	few	16	TRBJ2-1	TGTGCCACCAGTGACCCCGGACAGGGGGCCTACAATGAGCAGTTCTTC	CATSDPGQGAYNEQFF
TRBV19	TRBD1	NA	14	TRBJ1-4	TGTGCCAGCCAACAGGGGGGTACTAATGAAAAACTGTTTTTT	CASQQGGTNEKLFF
TRBV30	NA	few	14	TRBJ1-6	TGTGCCTGGAACAGGGTCCCGAGAAATTCACCCCTCCACTTT	CAWNRVPRNSPLHF
TRBV6-5	TRBD1	NA	13	TRBJ2-3	TGTGCCAGCAGAGGGACAGGGCTAGATACGCAGTATTTT	CASRGTGLDTQYF
TRBV5-1	TRBD2	NA	15	TRBJ2-1	TGCGCCAGTGAGGTAGGCGGGGGTTCCTACAATGAGCAGTTCTTC	CASEVGGGSYNEQFF
TRBV15	NA	NA	12	TRBJ1-1	TGTGCCACCAGCAGGACACAGGGTGAAGCTTTCTTT	CATSRTQGEAFF